The clone carrying this T cell receptor (beta chain) has only one observation. Its antigen is unknown. TCRdb keeps only in-frame clones here, not all; method: immunoSEQ multiplex PCR. The sample comprises roughly 130,000 clones, roughly 86% of which are singletons, and around 12% rests with the top ten. The data originate from a study of T cell responses to AZD1222 COVID-19 vaccine. Study-wide findings and caveats: Clonal diversity was possibly underestimated, and white British individuals and females predominated among donors.

The germline V gene has CDR1 MGHRA and CDR2 YSYEKL. CDR3 size: 15 residues. V lost 2 bases and J 0 bases, leaving 8 bases between the germline ends. This receptor was obtained from an adult in good health. This sequence joins TRBV4-1 and TRBJ1-3; the D is unclear. Sequencing used peripheral blood, obtained on day 0 of AZD1222 vaccination. CDR3 coding DNA: TGCGCCAGCAGCCAACTAGGGAGCTCTGGAAACACCATATATTTT. The encoded protein is CASSQLGSSGNTIYF.